The rows below give T cell receptor beta chains drawn from one sample of a study of blood T cells in healthy people across ages. TCRdb re-called the 5' RACE reads with MiXCR, one entry per CDR3 protein. This table holds around 800,000 distinct CDR3 sequences, less than 80% found once. Sequenced material: blood. The receptors stem from a man aged 25-45 years in good health. CDR3s include the opening cysteine and the closing phenylalanine or tryptophan. Each record gives: J gene, D gene, V gene, clone size, CDR3 DNA, CDR3 protein. The D gene is left open where the match is weak. The size field is filled for only some rows; it gives once, few, many or a size class.

TRBJ2-7 | - | TRBV6-5 | few | TGTGCCAGCAGCGGGTCCGTGGCTGGCGAGCAGTACTTC | CASSGSVAGEQYF
TRBJ2-1 | TRBD2 | TRBV10-3 | - | TGTGCCATCAGTGAGTCCGGGACTAGCTTTGAGCAGTTCTTC | CAISESGTSFEQFF
TRBJ2-1 | - | TRBV28 | - | TGTGCCAGCAGTCTAATACCTTTGAGCTCCTACAATGAGCAGTTCTTC | CASSLIPLSSYNEQFF
TRBJ1-2 | TRBD1 | TRBV20-1 | - | TGCAGTGCTAGGCGGACAGGGGATCTTAGCTACACCTTC | CSARRTGDLSYTF
TRBJ1-1 | - | TRBV3-1 | - | TGTGCCAGCAGCCAGGCAGAGGGGTTCAACACTGAAGCTTTCTTT | CASSQAEGFNTEAFF
TRBJ1-2 | - | TRBV7-9 | - | TGTGCCAGTGACGGGGAAACCTGGGGCTACACCTTC | CASDGETWGYTF
TRBJ2-1 | - | TRBV7-9 | few | TGTGCCAGCAGCTTAGTGTTGGCGGACAATGAGCAGTTCTTC | CASSLVLADNEQFF
TRBJ2-3 | - | TRBV20-1 | - | TGCAGTGCTAGAGAGACTACGACAGATACGCAGTATTTT | CSARETTTDTQYF
TRBJ2-3 | - | TRBV4-3 | - | TGCGCCAGCAGCCGATTAAGGGAAAACACAGATACGCAGTATTTT | CASSRLRENTDTQYF
TRBJ2-7 | - | TRBV29-1 | - | TGCAGCGTTGGGGGGGCAATCCGCGAGCAGTACTTC | CSVGGAIREQYF
TRBJ2-3 | - | TRBV10-3 | - | TGTGCCTCCAAGGGAGACCGAAACACAGATACGCAGTATTTT | CASKGDRNTDTQYF
TRBJ1-4 | TRBD1 | TRBV20-1 | - | TGCAGTGCTAGTCGGGACAGGGGGGAAAAACTGTTTTTT | CSASRDRGEKLFF
TRBJ2-7 | - | TRBV27 | - | TGTGCCAGCAGTTTGAGATTTCGGCGGGTGGGTAACGACGAGCAGTACTTC | CASSLRFRRVGNDEQYF
TRBJ2-7 | - | TRBV10-3 | - | TGTGCCATCAGCCGAGGGGGAACCTACGAGCAGTACTTC | CAISRGGTYEQYF
TRBJ2-7 | - | TRBV13 | - | TGTGCCAGCAGCTTACGGGGAAAGGGTACCTACGAGCAGTACTTC | CASSLRGKGTYEQYF
TRBJ2-3 | - | TRBV10-3 | - | TGTGCCATCAGTGAGTCAGGCCCAGGGGCAGATACACAGTATTTT | CAISESGPGADTQYF
TRBJ2-1 | TRBD1 | TRBV25-1 | few | TGTGCCAGCAGGAGCAGAACCGGGACAGGGAACTACAATGAGCAGTTCTTC | CASRSRTGTGNYNEQFF
TRBJ2-7 | TRBD2 | TRBV2 | - | TGTGCCAGCACCTTTCCTTGGGACTACTACGAGCAGTACTTC | CASTFPWDYYEQYF
TRBJ2-3 | TRBD1 | TRBV7-2 | - | TGTGCCAGCAGCTCAGGGACAGGGTACACAGATACGCAGTATTTT | CASSSGTGYTDTQYF
TRBJ2-2 | - | TRBV29-1 | - | TGCAGCGTTGACAGGGGCTCGAACACCGGGGAGCTGTTTTTT | CSVDRGSNTGELFF
TRBJ2-1 | - | TRBV20-1 | - | TGCAGTGCTAGACACCCGCTTTCGGATGAGCAGTTCTTC | CSARHPLSDEQFF
TRBJ2-1 | - | TRBV6-4 | - | TGTGCCATCCCACGATGGGAGAATGAGCAGTTCTTC | CAIPRWENEQFF
TRBJ2-1 | TRBD2 | TRBV5-1 | few | TGCGCCAGCAGCGTAGCGGGGGGCCAATACAATGAGCAGTTCTTC | CASSVAGGQYNEQFF
TRBJ2-7 | - | TRBV10-3 | - | TGTGCCATCACCGCGTCGAGGGTGGGTGAGCAGTACTTC | CAITASRVGEQYF
TRBJ2-3 | - | TRBV12-3/TRBV12-4 | few | TGTGCCAGCGCCCGGCGAGTGCCAGATACGCAGTATTTT | CASARRVPDTQYF
TRBJ1-5 | TRBD1 | TRBV29-1 | - | TGCAGCGTCGGGGACAGAAATCAGCCCCAGCATTTT | CSVGDRNQPQHF
TRBJ2-7 | - | TRBV7-9 | - | TGTGCCAGCAGCTCGCCGACCGGGGATAAGAGCGAGCAGTACTTC | CASSSPTGDKSEQYF
TRBJ2-7 | - | TRBV28 | - | TGTGCCAGCAGTCATAGGACAAATTCCTACGAGCAGTACTTT | CASSHRTNSYEQYF
TRBJ2-1 | TRBD2 | TRBV12-3/TRBV12-4 | - | TGTGCCAGCGGACTGTGGACTAGTTTCAATGAGCAGTTCTTC | CASGLWTSFNEQFF
TRBJ1-2 | - | TRBV14 | - | TGTGCCAGCAGCCAAGAATGGGGTATAGCCTATGGCTACACCTTC | CASSQEWGIAYGYTF
TRBJ1-2 | TRBD1 | TRBV7-9 | - | TGTGCCAGCAGCTTATTTGGGACAGGGGAAGAGGATGGCTACACCTTC | CASSLFGTGEEDGYTF
TRBJ1-4 | - | TRBV2 | - | TGTGCCAGCAGACCCGAACGAACAAGAGTGAATCGTGAAAAACTGTTTTTT | CASRPERTRVNREKLFF
TRBJ2-4 | TRBD1 | TRBV6-2/TRBV6-3 | many | TGTGCCAGCAGTTACCGACAGGGCGTAGACATTCAGTACTTC | CASSYRQGVDIQYF
TRBJ2-4 | - | TRBV5-1 | - | TGCGCCAGCAGCCACCGGACCGAGGGTAGCATTCAGTACTTC | CASSHRTEGSIQYF
TRBJ2-5 | - | TRBV9 | few | TGTGCCAGCAGCGTAGCTATGGTGGAGACCCAGTACTTC | CASSVAMVETQYF
TRBJ2-7 | - | TRBV7-9 | - | TGTGCCAGCAGCTCCACCGGCCGGGCCTACGGCCACGAGCAGTACTTC | CASSSTGRAYGHEQYF
TRBJ2-1 | TRBD2 | TRBV6-2/TRBV6-3 | - | TGTGCCAGCAGTTACCAAAGCGGGGGTCGTGAGCAGTTCTTC | CASSYQSGGREQFF
TRBJ2-4 | - | TRBV25-1 | - | TGTGCCAGCAGTGAGGGGTACCCAGGACGAAACATTCAGTACTTC | CASSEGYPGRNIQYF
TRBJ2-7 | - | TRBV9 | - | TGTGCCAGCAGCGTTAGCAGCAGCTCCTACGAGCAGTACTTC | CASSVSSSSYEQYF
TRBJ1-6 | TRBD1 | TRBV9 | - | TGTGCCAGCAGCGCACACCCCCAGGGGACAGGGATAGATTCACCCCTCCACTTT | CASSAHPQGTGIDSPLHF